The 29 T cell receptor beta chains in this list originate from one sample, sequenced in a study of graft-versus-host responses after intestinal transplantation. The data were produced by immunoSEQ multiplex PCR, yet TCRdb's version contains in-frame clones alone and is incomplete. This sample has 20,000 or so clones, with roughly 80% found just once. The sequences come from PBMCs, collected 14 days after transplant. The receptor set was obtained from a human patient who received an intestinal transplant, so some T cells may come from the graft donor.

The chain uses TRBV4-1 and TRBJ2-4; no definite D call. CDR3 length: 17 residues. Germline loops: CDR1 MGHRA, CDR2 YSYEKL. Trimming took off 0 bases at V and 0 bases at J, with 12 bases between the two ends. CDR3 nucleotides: TGCGCCAGCAGCCAAGAAAGGTCCCTTATAGCCAAAAACATTCAGTACTTC. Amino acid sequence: CASSQERSLIAKNIQYF.

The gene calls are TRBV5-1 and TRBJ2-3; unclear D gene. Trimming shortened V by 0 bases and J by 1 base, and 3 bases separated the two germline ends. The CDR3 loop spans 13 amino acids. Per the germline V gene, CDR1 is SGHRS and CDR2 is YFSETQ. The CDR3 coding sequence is TGCGCCAGCAGCTTGGGGGGCACAGATACGCAGTATTTT. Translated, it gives CASSLGGTDTQYF. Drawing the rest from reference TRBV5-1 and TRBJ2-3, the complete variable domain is KAGVTQTPRYLIKTRGQQVTLSCSPISGHRSVSWYQQTPGQGLQFLFEYFSETQRNKGNFPGRFSGRQFSNSRSEMNVSTLELGDSALYLCASSLGGTDTQYFGPGTRLTVL.

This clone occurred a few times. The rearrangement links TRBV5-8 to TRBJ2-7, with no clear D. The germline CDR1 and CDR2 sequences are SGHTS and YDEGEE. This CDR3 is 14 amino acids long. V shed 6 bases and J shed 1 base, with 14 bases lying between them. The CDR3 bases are TGTGCCAGCACCAGGAACTTCCCGTCCTACGAGCAGTACTTC. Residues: CASTRNFPSYEQYF.

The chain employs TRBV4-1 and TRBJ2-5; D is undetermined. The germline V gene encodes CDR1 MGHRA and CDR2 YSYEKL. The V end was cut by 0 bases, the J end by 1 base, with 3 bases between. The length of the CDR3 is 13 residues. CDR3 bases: TGCGCCAGCAGCCAAGATACCCAAGAGACCCAGTACTTC. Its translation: CASSQDTQETQYF.

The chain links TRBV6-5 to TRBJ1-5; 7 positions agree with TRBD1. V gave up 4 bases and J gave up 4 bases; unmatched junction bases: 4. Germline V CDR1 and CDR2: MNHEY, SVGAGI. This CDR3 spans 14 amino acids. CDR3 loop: CASSFTGVNQPQHF. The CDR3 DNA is TGTGCCAGCAGTTTTACAGGGGTGAATCAGCCCCAGCATTTT.

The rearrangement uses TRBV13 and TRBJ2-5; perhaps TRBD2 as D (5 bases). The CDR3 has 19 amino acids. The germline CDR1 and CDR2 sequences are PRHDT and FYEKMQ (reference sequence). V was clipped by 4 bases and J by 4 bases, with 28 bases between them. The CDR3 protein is CASSSKLAEPSGWGETQYF. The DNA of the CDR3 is TGTGCCAGCAGCTCCAAGTTAGCCGAACCCAGCGGTTGGGGAGAGACCCAGTACTTC.

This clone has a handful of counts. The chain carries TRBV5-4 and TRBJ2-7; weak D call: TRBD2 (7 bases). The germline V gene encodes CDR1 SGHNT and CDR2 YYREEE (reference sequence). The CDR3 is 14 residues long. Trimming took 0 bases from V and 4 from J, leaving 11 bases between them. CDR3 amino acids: CASSLVGGRYEQYF. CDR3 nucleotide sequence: TGTGCCAGCAGCTTGGTCGGGGGGCGGTACGAGCAGTACTTC.

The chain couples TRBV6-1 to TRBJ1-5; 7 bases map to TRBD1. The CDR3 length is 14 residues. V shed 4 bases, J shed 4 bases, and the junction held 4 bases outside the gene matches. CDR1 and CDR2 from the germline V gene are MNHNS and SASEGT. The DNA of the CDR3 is TGTGCCAGCAGTGCAGGGGGTCCTAATCAGCCCCAGCATTTT. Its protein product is CASSAGGPNQPQHF.

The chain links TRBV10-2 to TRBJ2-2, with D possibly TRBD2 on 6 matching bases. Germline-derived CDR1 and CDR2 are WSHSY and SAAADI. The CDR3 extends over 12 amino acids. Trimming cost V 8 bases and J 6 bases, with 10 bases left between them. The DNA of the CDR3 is TGCGCCAGCGGGACTGGACCCGGGGAGCTGTTTTTT. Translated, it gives CASGTGPGELFF.

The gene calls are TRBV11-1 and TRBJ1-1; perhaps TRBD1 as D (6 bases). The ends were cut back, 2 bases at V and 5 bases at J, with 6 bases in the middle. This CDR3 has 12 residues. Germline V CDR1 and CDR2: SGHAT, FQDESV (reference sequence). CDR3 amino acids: CASSLRGTEAFF. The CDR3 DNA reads TGTGCCAGCAGCTTAAGGGGGACTGAAGCTTTCTTT.

Here the CDR3 DNA reads TGCGCCAGCAGCCTGACAGGGGGCATTAGTTCTGGAAACACCATATATTTT. Protein sequence: CASSLTGGISSGNTIYF. The chain carries TRBV5-1 and TRBJ1-3, with 10 nucleotides matching TRBD1. V dropped 4 bases and J dropped 1; count of bases not matched to a gene: 8. Germline assignment: CDR1 SGHRS and CDR2 YFSETQ. The CDR3 has 17 amino acids.

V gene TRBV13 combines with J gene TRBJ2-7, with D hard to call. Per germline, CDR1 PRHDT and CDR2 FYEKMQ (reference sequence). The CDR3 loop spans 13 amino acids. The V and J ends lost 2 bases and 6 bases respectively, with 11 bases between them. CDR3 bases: TGTGCCAGCAGCTTAAGACTCATGCCCGAGCAGTACTTC. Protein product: CASSLRLMPEQYF.

The CDR3 sequence is CASSLAGTYNSPLHF. Written as DNA, the CDR3 is TGTGCCAGCAGCTTAGCAGGGACCTATAATTCACCCCTCCACTTT. V is TRBV7-9 and J is TRBJ1-6; D not resolved. The CDR3 length is 15 residues. Germline-derived CDR1 and CDR2 are SEHNR and FQNEAQ (reference sequence). V dropped 0 bases and J dropped 2 bases, with 5 bases sitting between them.

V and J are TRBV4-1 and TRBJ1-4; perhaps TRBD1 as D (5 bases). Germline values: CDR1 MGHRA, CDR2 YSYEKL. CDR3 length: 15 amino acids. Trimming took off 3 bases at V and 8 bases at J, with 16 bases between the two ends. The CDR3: CASSQSRGADEKLFF. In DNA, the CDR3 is TGCGCCAGCAGCCAGTCTCGGGGCGCGGACGAAAAACTGTTTTTT.

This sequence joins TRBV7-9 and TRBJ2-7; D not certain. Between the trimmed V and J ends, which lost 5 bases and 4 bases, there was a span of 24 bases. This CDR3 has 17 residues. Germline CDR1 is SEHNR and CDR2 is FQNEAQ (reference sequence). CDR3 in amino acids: CASSPRLAGSAIYEQYF. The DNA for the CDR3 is TGTGCCAGCAGCCCCCGCCTCGCCGGTTCAGCGATTTACGAGCAGTACTTC.

The CDR3 sequence is CASSPLRSGALGNTIYF. As DNA, the CDR3 is TGTGCCAGCTCACCACTAAGAAGTGGGGCGCTGGGAAACACCATATATTTT. V and J are TRBV18 and TRBJ1-3, with D possibly matching TRBD1 (5 bases). Trimming cost V 1 base and J 4 bases, with 17 bases left between them. Germline V gene sequence: CDR1 KGHSH, CDR2 LQKENI. This CDR3 has 17 amino acids.

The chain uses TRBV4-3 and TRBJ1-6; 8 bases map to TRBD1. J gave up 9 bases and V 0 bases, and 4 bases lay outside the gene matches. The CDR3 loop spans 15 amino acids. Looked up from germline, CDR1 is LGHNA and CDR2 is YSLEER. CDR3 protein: CASSQEGQGSSPLHF. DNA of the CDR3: TGCGCCAGCAGCCAAGAAGGACAGGGAAGTTCACCCCTCCACTTT.

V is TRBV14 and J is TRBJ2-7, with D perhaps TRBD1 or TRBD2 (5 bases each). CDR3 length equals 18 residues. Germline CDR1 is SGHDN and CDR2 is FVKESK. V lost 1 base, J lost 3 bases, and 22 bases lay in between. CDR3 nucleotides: TGTGCCAGCAGCCAAGGGCCGGGGACGCAGCTCCCTTTCTACGAGCAGTACTTC. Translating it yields CASSQGPGTQLPFYEQYF.

The CDR3 protein is CASSEFFSSGSDTDTQYF. The DNA for the CDR3 is TGTGCCAGCAGTGAATTCTTTTCTAGCGGGAGCGACACAGATACGCAGTATTTT. J is TRBJ2-3 and V is TRBV25-1, with TRBD2 identical over 10 bases. The CDR3 has 18 amino acids. V lost 1 base and J lost 2; bases outside the gene matches: 9. The V gene's germline CDR1 is MGHDK and CDR2 SYGVNS.

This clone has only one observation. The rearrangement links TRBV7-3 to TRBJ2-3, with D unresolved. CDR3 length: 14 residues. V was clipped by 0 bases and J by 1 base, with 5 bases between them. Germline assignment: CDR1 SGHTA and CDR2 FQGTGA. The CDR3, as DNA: TGTGCCAGCAGCTTAACGCCGGGCACAGATACGCAGTATTTT. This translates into CASSLTPGTDTQYF.

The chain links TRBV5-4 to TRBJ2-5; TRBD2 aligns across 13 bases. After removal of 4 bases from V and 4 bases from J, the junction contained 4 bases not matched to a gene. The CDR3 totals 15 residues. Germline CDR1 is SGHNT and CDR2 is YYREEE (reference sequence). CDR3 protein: CASSPGTSGVETQYF. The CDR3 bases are TGTGCCAGCAGCCCTGGGACTAGCGGGGTAGAGACCCAGTACTTC.

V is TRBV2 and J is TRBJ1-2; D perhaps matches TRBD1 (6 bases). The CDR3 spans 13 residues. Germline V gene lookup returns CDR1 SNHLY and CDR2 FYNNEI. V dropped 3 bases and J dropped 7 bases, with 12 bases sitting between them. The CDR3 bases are TGTGCCAGCAGTGAGACAGGAAGGGGTGGCTACACCTTC. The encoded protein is CASSETGRGGYTF.

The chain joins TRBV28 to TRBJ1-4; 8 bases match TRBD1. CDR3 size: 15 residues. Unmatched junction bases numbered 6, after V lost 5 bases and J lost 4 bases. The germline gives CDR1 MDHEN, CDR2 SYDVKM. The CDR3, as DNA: TGTGCCAGCAGTCCCGGGGACAGGCATAATGAAAAACTGTTTTTT. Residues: CASSPGDRHNEKLFF.

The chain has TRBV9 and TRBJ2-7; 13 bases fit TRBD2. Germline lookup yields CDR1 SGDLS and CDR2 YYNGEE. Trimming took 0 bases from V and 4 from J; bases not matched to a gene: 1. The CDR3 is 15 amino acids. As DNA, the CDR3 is TGTGCCAGCAGCGTAGAACTAGCGGGAGGGTACGAGCAGTACTTC. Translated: CASSVELAGGYEQYF.

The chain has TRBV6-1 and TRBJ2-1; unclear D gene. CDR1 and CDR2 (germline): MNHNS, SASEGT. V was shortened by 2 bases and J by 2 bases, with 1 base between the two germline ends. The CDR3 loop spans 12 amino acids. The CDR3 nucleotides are TGTGCCAGCAGTGAACCCTACAATGAGCAGTTCTTC. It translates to CASSEPYNEQFF.

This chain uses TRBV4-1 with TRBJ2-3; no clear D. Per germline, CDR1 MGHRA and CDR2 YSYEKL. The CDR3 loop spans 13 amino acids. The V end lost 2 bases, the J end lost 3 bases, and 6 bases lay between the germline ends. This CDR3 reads CASSQLGTDTQYF. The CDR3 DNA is TGCGCCAGCAGCCAACTAGGGACAGATACGCAGTATTTT.

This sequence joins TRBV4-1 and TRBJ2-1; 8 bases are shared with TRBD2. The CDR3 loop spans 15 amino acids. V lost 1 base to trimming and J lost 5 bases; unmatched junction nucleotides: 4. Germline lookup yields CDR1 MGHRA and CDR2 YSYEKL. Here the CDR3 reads CASSQAGGAHNEQFF. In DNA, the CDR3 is TGCGCCAGCAGCCAAGCGGGGGGGGCGCACAATGAGCAGTTCTTC.

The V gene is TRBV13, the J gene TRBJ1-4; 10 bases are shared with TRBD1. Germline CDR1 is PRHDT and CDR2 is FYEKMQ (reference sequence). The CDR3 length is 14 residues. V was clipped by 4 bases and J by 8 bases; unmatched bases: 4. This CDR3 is CASSSGQGREKLFF. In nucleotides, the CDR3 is TGTGCCAGCAGCTCGGGACAGGGGCGGGAAAAACTGTTTTTT. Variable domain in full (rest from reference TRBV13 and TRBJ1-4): AAGVIQSPRHLIKEKRETATLKCYPIPRHDTVYWYQQGPGQDPQFLISFYEKMQSDKGSIPDRFSAQQFSDYHSELNMSSLELGDSALYFCASSSGQGREKLFFGSGTQLSVL.

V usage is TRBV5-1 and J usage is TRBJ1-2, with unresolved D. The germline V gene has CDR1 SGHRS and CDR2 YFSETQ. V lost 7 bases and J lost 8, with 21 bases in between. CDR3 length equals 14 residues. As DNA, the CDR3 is TGCGCCAGCTGCTCCGGACGGGGTTATGGGGGCTACACCTTC. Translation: CASCSGRGYGGYTF.